This T cell receptor (beta chain) was identified during a study of T cell responses to AZD1222 COVID-19 vaccine. This CDR3 has 13 amino acids. Germline CDR1 is MNHEY and CDR2 is SVGAGI. V shed 2 bases and J 10 bases; nucleotides not matched to a gene: 4. On this clone: What it binds is unknown.

Assay: immunoSEQ multiplex PCR; the TCRdb copy retains only in-frame clones and omits some. In the table there are around 130,000 clones, around 85% of which are singletons. Study-level points and caveats: Nearly half of spike-specific TCRs reportedly go after variant regions that carry no mutations. Baseline seropositivity characterized only a handful of AZD1222 recipients. Following two doses of AZD1222, Spike-specific TCR breadth and depth rose. Spike as a whole was targeted by vaccine-associated CD4 TCRs, dominant at 160-218 and 743-854.

Specimen: peripheral blood, collected on day 0 of AZD1222 vaccination. V usage is TRBV6-5 and J usage is TRBJ2-7; TRBD1 matches at 11 bases. This receptor was obtained from an adult in good health. In DNA form, the CDR3 reads TGTGCCAGCAGTTACGGAGGGACAGGGGGACAGTACTTC. Amino acids: CASSYGGTGGQYF.